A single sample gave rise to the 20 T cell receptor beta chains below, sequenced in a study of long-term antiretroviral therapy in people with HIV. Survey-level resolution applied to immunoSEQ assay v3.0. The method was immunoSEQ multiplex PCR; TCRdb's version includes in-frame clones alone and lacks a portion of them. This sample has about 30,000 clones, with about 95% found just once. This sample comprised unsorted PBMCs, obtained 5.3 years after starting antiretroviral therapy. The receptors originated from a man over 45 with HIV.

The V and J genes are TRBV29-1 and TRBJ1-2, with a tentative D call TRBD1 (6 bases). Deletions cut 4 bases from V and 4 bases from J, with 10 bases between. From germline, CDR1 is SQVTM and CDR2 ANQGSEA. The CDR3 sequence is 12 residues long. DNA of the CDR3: TGCAGCGTTGTGAAACAGGGCTATGGCTACACCTTC. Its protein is CSVVKQGYGYTF.

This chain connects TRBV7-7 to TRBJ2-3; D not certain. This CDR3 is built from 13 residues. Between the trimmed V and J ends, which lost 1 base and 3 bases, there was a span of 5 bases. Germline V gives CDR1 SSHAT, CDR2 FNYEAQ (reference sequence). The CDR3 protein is CASSLDRTDTQYF. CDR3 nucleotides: TGTGCCAGCAGCTTAGACAGAACAGATACGCAGTATTTT.

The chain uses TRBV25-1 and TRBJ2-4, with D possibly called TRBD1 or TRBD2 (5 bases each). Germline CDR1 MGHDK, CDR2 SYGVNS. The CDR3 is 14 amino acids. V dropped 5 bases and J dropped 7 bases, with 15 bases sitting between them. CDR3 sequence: CASSRQGRNNIQYF. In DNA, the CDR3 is TGTGCCAGCAGTCGGCAGGGACGAAACAACATTCAGTACTTC.

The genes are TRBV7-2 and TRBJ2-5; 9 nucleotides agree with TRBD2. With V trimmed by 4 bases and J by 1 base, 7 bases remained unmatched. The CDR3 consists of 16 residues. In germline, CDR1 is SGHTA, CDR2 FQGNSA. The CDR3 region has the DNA TGTGCCAGCAGCTCAAATAGCGGGGGACCCCAAGAGACCCAGTACTTC. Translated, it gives CASSSNSGGPQETQYF.

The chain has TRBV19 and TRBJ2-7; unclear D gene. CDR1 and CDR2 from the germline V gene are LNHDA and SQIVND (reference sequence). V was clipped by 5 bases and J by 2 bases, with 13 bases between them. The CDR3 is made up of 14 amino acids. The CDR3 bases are TGTGCCAGTAGTTGGGCAGAGCAGACCTACGAGCAGTACTTC. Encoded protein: CASSWAEQTYEQYF.

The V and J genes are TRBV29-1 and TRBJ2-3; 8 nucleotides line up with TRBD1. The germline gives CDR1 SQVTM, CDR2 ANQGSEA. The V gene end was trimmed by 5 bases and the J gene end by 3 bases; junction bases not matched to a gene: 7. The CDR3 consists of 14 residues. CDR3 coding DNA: TGCAGCGTTATCCAGGGGGCCGGGACAGATACGCAGTATTTT. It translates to CSVIQGAGTDTQYF.

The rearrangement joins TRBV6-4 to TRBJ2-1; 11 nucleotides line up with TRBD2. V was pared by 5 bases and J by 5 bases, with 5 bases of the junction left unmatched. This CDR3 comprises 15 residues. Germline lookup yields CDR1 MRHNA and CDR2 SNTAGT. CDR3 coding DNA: TGTGCCAGCAGTCCGTTAGCGGGGGGGGACAATGAGCAGTTCTTC. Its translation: CASSPLAGGDNEQFF.

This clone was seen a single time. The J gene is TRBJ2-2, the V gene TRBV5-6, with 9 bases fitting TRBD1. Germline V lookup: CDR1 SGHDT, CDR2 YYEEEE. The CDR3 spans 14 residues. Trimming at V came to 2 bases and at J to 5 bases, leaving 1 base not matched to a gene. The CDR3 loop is CASSFGTGTGELFF. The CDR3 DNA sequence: TGTGCCAGCAGCTTCGGGACAGGGACCGGGGAGCTGTTTTTT.

The CDR3 nucleotides read TGTGCCAGTAGTACCATGGGTATCTCTGGCACAGATACGCAGTATTTT. Its translation: CASSTMGISGTDTQYF. The V and J genes are TRBV19 and TRBJ2-3; no reliable D call. CDR1 is LNHDA, CDR2 SQIVND, per germline (reference sequence). V gave up 4 bases and J gave up 1 base, with 15 bases separating them. This CDR3 has 16 amino acids.

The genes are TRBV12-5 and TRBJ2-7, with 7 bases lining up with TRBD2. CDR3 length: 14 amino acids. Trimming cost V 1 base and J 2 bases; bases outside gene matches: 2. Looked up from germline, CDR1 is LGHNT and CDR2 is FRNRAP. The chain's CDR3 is CASGLAGGAYEQYF. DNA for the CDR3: TGTGCTAGTGGTTTGGCGGGGGGAGCCTACGAGCAGTACTTC. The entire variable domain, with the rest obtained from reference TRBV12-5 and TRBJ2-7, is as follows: DARVTQTPRHKVTEMGQEVTMRCQPILGHNTVFWYRQTMMQGLELLAYFRNRAPLDDSGMPKDRFSAEMPDATLATLKIQPSEPRDSAVYFCASGLAGGAYEQYFGPGTRLTVT.

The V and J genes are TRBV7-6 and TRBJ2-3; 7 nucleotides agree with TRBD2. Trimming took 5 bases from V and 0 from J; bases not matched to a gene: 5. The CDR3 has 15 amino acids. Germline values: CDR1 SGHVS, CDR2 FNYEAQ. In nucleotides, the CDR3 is TGTGCCAGCAGCCAGTTGCGGGGGAGCACAGATACGCAGTATTTT. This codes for CASSQLRGSTDTQYF.

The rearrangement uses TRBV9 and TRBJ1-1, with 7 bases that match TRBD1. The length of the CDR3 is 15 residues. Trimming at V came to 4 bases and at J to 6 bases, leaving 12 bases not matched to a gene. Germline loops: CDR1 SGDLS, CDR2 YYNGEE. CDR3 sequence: CASSPITGDRAEAFF. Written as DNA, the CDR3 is TGTGCCAGCAGCCCAATAACAGGGGATAGGGCTGAAGCTTTCTTT.

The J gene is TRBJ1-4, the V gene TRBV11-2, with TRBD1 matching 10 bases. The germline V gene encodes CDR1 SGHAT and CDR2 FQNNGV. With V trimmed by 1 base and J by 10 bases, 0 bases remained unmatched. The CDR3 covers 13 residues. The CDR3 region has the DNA TGTGCCAGCAGCTTAGGGACAGGGGGAAAACTGTTTTTT. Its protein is CASSLGTGGKLFF.

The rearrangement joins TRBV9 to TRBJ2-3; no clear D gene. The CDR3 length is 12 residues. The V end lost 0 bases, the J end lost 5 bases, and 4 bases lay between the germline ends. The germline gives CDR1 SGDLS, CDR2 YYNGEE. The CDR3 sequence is CASSVGRDTQYF. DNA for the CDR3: TGTGCCAGCAGCGTAGGCAGAGATACGCAGTATTTT. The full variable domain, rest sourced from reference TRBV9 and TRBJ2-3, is DSGVTQTPKHLITATGQRVTLRCSPRSGDLSVYWYQQSLDQGLQFLIQYYNGEERAKGNILERFSAQQFPDLHSELNLSSLELGDSALYFCASSVGRDTQYFGPGTRLTVL.

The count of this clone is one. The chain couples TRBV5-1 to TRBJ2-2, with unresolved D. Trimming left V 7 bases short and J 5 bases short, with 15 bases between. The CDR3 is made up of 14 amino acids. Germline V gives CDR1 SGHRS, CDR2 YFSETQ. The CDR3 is CASGRLQGTGELFF. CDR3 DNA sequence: TGCGCCAGCGGACGTTTACAAGGGACCGGGGAGCTGTTTTTT.

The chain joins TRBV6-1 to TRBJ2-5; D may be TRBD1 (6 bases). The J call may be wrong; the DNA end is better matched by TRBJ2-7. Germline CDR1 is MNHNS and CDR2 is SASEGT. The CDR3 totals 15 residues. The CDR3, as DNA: TGTGCCAGCAGTGAAGCGGCAGGGGCTCCCTACGAGCAGTACTTC. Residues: CASSEAAGAPYEQYF.

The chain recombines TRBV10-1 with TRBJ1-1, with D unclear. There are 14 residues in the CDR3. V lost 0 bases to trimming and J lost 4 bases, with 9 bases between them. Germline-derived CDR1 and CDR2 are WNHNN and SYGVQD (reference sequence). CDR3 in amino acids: CASSESSGRTEAFF. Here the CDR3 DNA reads TGCGCCAGCAGTGAGTCATCAGGTCGCACTGAAGCTTTCTTT.

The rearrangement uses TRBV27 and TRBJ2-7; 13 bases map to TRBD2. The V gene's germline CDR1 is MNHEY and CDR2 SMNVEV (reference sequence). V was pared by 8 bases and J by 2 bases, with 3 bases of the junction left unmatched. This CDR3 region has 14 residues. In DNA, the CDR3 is TGTGCCAGCCGGACTAGCGGGGGAACCTACGAGCAGTACTTC. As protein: CASRTSGGTYEQYF.

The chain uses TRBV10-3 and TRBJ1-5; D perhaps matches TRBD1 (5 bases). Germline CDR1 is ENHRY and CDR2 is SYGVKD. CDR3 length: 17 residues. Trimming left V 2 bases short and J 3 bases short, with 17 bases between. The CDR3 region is CAISEVKGLTNNQPQHF. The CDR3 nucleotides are TGTGCCATCAGTGAGGTTAAGGGGCTAACGAACAATCAGCCCCAGCATTTT.

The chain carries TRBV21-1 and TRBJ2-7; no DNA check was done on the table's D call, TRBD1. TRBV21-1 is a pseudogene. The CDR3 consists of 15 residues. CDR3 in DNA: TGTGCCAGCAGCAGAATCGGGACAGGGGGCGTTGAGCAGTACTTC. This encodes CASSRIGTGGVEQYF.